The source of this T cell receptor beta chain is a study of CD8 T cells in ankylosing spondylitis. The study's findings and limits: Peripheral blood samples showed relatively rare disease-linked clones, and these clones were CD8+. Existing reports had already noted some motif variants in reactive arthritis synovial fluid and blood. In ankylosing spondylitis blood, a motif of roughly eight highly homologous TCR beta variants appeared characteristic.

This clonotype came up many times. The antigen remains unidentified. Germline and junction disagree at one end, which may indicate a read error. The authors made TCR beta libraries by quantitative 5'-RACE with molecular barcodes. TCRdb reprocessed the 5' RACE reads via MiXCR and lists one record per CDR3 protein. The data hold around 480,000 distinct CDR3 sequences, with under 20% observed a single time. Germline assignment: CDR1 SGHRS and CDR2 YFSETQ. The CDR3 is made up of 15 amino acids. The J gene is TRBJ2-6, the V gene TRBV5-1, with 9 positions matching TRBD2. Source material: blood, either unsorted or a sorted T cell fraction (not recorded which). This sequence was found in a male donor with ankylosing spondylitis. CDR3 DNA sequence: TGTGCCAGTAGTACCGGGACTAGCGGGGCCAACGTCCTGACTTTC. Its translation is CASSTGTSGANVLTF.